The rows below give T cell receptor beta chains drawn from one sample of a study of blood T cell repertoires in COVID-19. The protocol was immunoSEQ multiplex PCR, while the TCRdb copy is restricted to in-frame clones and leaves out a portion. The table has about 60,000 clones, 70% to 85% seen once. The specimen was peripheral blood. The receptors were gathered from a woman aged 70-85 years with acute or convalescent COVID-19. The CDR3 runs from the conserved cysteine through the conserved F or W. The order of the fields is CDR3 length, clone size, V gene, J gene, D gene, CDR3 DNA, CDR3 protein. A D gene is named only where the DNA matches it firmly. Clone size is shown for a subset of rows, as once, few, many or a class of expanded clone.

>20|once|TRBV5-5|TRBJ2-1|TRBD1
TGTGCCAGCAGCTTGGGGCGGGGTTATAGTCGGGACAGGGGACGCAATGAGCAGTTCTTC
CASSLGRGYSRDRGRNEQFF
>17|.|TRBV9|TRBJ2-1|TRBD2
TGTGCCAGCAGCGAGGAGGAGATTCTGGGGGGGACCCATGAGCAGTTCTTC
CASSEEEILGGTHEQFF
>13|.|TRBV11-2|TRBJ1-1|TRBD1
TGTGCCAGCAGCTTGAAGACAGGGGAGAAAGCTTTCTTT
CASSLKTGEKAFF
>15|once|TRBV6-5|TRBJ1-4|.
TGTGCCAGCAGGAACCCCCCGGGGGGGCTTGAAAAACTGTTTTTT
CASRNPPGGLEKLFF
>11|.|TRBV6-5|TRBJ2-7|.
TGTGCCAGCACACAGGGATACGAGCAGTACTTC
CASTQGYEQYF
>13|.|TRBV2|TRBJ1-2|.
TGTGCCAGCACCCGACAAGAAAGCTATGGCTACACCTTC
CASTRQESYGYTF
>15|.|TRBV9|TRBJ2-1|.
TGTGCCAGCAGCTCTGCGGGGCGGAGCTACAATGAGCAGTTCTTC
CASSSAGRSYNEQFF
>14|.|TRBV24-1|TRBJ1-5|.
TGTGCCACCAGCCGGCGGGGGTCGGAACAGCCCCAGCATTTT
CATSRRGSEQPQHF
>12|.|TRBV20-1|TRBJ1-5|.
TGCAGTGCTAGTAAAGGGGATCAGCCCCAGCATTTT
CSASKGDQPQHF
>15|.|TRBV2|TRBJ1-4|TRBD1
TGTGCCAGCAGTGGTGGGACAGTCAGGAATGAAAAACTGTTTTTT
CASSGGTVRNEKLFF
>14|.|TRBV5-1|TRBJ1-2|.
TGCGCCAGCAGCTTGGAGGCAGGGGTCTATGGCTACACCTTC
CASSLEAGVYGYTF
>12|.|TRBV7-8|TRBJ1-2|TRBD1
TGTGCCAGCAGCTTGACAGGGTATGGCTACACCTTC
CASSLTGYGYTF
>16|few|TRBV6-5|TRBJ2-3|.
TGTGCCAGCAGTTATGAGGGCTGGGAAAGCACAGATACGCAGTATTTT
CASSYEGWESTDTQYF
>14|once|TRBV6-4|TRBJ2-1|.
TGTGCCAGCGCCCAAACTGGGGAGTACCATGAGCAGTTCTTC
CASAQTGEYHEQFF
>15|.|TRBV5-1|TRBJ1-5|.
TGCGCCAGCAGCTTGGACGGAGATAGCAATCAGCCCCAGCATTTT
CASSLDGDSNQPQHF
>15|once|TRBV3-1/TRBV3-2|TRBJ2-5|TRBD2
TGTGCCAGCACCCCAACGGGGGGGGCGAGGGAGACCCAGTACTTC
CASTPTGGARETQYF
>14|.|TRBV19|TRBJ1-2|TRBD1
TGTGCCAGTAGAGGGACAGGGGGCGTGTGGGCTACGACCTTC
CASRGTGGVWATTF
>15|.|TRBV27|TRBJ2-3|TRBD1
TGTGCCAGCAGTTTAAGGGACAGGGGCGCAGATACGCAGTATTTT
CASSLRDRGADTQYF
>17|few|TRBV9|TRBJ2-3|TRBD2
TGTGCCAGCAGCGTAATGGGGACTACCATTGCCGCGGATACGCAGTATTTT
CASSVMGTTIAADTQYF
>16|.|TRBV6-8|TRBJ1-2|TRBD1
TGTGCCAGCAGCCACCTCCTCCCAGGGGGTATCTATGGCTACACCTTC
CASSHLLPGGIYGYTF
>15|.|TRBV6-5|TRBJ2-1|TRBD2
TGTGCCAGCAAGAGCGGACTAGCGGCCTACAATGAGCAGTTCTTC
CASKSGLAAYNEQFF
>18|.|TRBV28|TRBJ2-3|.
TGTGCCAGCAGTGCTTCGAGTATCCCCCCACTAAACACAGATACGCAGTATTTT
CASSASSIPPLNTDTQYF
>11|.|TRBV7-6|TRBJ2-2|.
TGTGCCAGCAGCCTAAGCGGGGAGCTGTTTTTT
CASSLSGELFF
>17|.|TRBV4-1|TRBJ2-2|TRBD2
TGCGCCAGCAGCCGCGGACTAGCGGGGAGCTCGGCCGGGGAGCTGTTTTTT
CASSRGLAGSSAGELFF
>15|.|TRBV5-1|TRBJ1-2|.
TGCGCCAGCAGCGAAGTCGGACAGTTCAACTATGGCTACACCTTC
CASSEVGQFNYGYTF
>15|.|TRBV13|TRBJ2-3|TRBD2
TGTGCCAGCAGCCTTAGCGGGGTCAGCACAGATACGCAGTATTTT
CASSLSGVSTDTQYF
>17|.|TRBV3-1/TRBV3-2|TRBJ2-3|TRBD2
TGTGCCAGCAGCCAAAGCCTCCAGCGGGGGGGCGCAGATACGCAGTATTTT
CASSQSLQRGGADTQYF
>14|.|TRBV6-5|TRBJ1-6|TRBD1
TGTGCCAGCCGACAGGGGGGGGGTAATTCACCCCTCCACTTT
CASRQGGGNSPLHF
>18|.|TRBV11-3|TRBJ2-1|TRBD2
TGTGCCAGCAGCTTATTTGGTTTTGGGAGCGGGGGGCCCGATGAGCAGTTCTTC
CASSLFGFGSGGPDEQFF
>14|few|TRBV2|TRBJ1-5|.
TGTGCCAGCAGAACAGGAATTAGCAATCAGCCCCAGCATTTT
CASRTGISNQPQHF
>14|.|TRBV27|TRBJ2-5|.
TGTGCCAGCAGCGGACAGCCCCTGGAGGAGACCCAGTACTTC
CASSGQPLEETQYF
>15|.|TRBV6-5|TRBJ2-7|TRBD1
TGTGCCAGCACCCGGACAGGGGGTGTGCGGAACGAGCAGTACTTC
CASTRTGGVRNEQYF
>15|.|TRBV4-2|TRBJ2-5|TRBD2
TGTGCCAGCAGCCAAGGAAGCGGGGGGGATGAGACCCAGTACTTC
CASSQGSGGDETQYF
>16|.|TRBV7-6|TRBJ2-3|TRBD2
TGTGCCAGCAGCTTAGCGGTGGGGGGGAGCACAGATACGCAGTATTTT
CASSLAVGGSTDTQYF
>13|.|TRBV11-3|TRBJ2-7|.
TGTGCCAGCAGCCAGGACGGGAACTACGAGCAGTACTTC
CASSQDGNYEQYF
>13|.|TRBV29-1|TRBJ2-3|.
TGCAGCGTTGACCAGGGCGTGGCAGATACGCAGTATTTT
CSVDQGVADTQYF
>14|.|TRBV2|TRBJ2-7|.
TGTGCCAGCGCCGGACCCAGGGCAGGGTACGAGCAGTACTTC
CASAGPRAGYEQYF